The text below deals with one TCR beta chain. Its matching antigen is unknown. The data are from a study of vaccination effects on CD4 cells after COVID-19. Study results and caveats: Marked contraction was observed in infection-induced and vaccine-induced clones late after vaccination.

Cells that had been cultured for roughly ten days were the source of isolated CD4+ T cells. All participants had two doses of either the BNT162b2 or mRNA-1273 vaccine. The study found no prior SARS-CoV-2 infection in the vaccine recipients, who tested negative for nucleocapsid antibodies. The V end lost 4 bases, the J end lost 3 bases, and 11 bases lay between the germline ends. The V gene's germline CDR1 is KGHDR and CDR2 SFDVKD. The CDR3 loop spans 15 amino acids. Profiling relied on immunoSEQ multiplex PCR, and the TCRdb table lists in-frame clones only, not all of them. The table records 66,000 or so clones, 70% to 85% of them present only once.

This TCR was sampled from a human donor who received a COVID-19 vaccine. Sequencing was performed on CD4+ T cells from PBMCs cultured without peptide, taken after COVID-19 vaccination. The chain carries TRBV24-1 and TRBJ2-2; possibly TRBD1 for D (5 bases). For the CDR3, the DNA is TGTGCCACCAGTGAGGCAGGGTCAGACACCGGGGAGCTGTTTTTT. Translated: CATSEAGSDTGELFF.